This T cell receptor (beta chain) came from a study of T cell responses to AZD1222 COVID-19 vaccine. Findings and limits, study-wide: White British donors predominated, females outnumbered males, and clonal diversity was possibly underestimated.

With regard to this clone: What it binds is not known.

Trimming took 2 bases from V and 2 from J, leaving 13 bases between them. The CDR3 contains 16 residues. Germline lookup yields CDR1 SGDLS and CDR2 YYNGEE. Assay used: immunoSEQ multiplex PCR; TCRdb lists only in-frame clones, some missing. This sample yields 180,000 or so clones, of which just over 90% are seen a single time; under 2% belongs to the top ten. The V call is TRBV9, the J call TRBJ2-2; D remains unclear. This sequence originates from an adult who received the AZD1222 COVID-19 vaccine. This material consisted of peripheral blood, taken 28 days after the second AZD1222 dose. CDR3 sequence (DNA): TGTGCCAGCAGCGTCATCCCTGAACCTAACACCGGGGAGCTGTTTTTT. It codes for CASSVIPEPNTGELFF.